The 28 T cell receptor beta chains given below trace back to one sample, sequenced in a study of identical twins (dated by TCRdb to the mid-2010s). The library relied on 5' RACE. The sequencing machine was an Illumina HiSeq 2000. The public reads were quality trimmed at Q25 with fastp and then assembled into clones with MiXCR by TCRdb, keeping productive beta chains. A single entry per CDR3 protein holds the most common genes and DNA from its merged rows. This sample lists fewer than 250,000 distinct CDR3 sequences; around a sixth were detected once. The top ten clonotypes cover about 38% of the sample. This sample also belongs to another study, concerning T cells expressing NK-cell markers.

The sequenced material came from CD8+ T cells sorted from blood. These receptors all come from a woman aged 18-35 years in good health.

V and J are TRBV6-1 and TRBJ1-1; 7 bases fit TRBD1. CDR1 is MNHNS and CDR2 is SASEGT in the germline V gene. CDR3 length: 13 residues. V was clipped by 7 bases and J by 1 base; unmatched bases: 3. For the CDR3, the DNA is TGTGCCAGCACCGGGACAGCGAACACTGAAGCTTTCTTT. Protein: CASTGTANTEAFF.

This clonotype was counted between two and nine times. The chain is built from TRBV12-3 or TRBV12-4 and TRBJ1-6; no definite D call. This CDR3 region has 14 residues. With 6 bases removed from V and 14 bases from J, the gap between germline ends came to 20 bases. The CDR3: CASSPGGLGFTLHF. The DNA of the CDR3 is TGTGCCAGCAGCCCTGGAGGGTTAGGGTTCACCCTCCACTTT.

This clonotype was detected only a few times. This chain joins TRBV6-1 and TRBJ1-1; D is unresolved. CDR1 and CDR2 from the germline V gene are MNHNS and SASEGT. V was pared by 7 bases and J by 8 bases, with 20 bases between. The CDR3 is 14 residues long. As DNA, the CDR3 is TGTGCCAGCACCCAGACGGCTCCCGGGCCGGAAGCTTTCTTT. Translated, it gives CASTQTAPGPEAFF.

This clonotype was counted a few times. This chain joins TRBV6-5 and TRBJ2-5; the D is unclear. The CDR3 totals 12 residues. Trimming stripped 2 bases from V and 5 bases from J, with 6 bases between. The germline gives CDR1 MNHEY, CDR2 SVGAGI. The CDR3 loop reads CASSYPPETQYF. In nucleotides, the CDR3 is TGTGCCAGCAGTTACCCACCCGAGACCCAGTACTTC.

V and J are TRBV12-3 or TRBV12-4 and TRBJ2-2; D is uncertain. CDR3 size: 14 residues. The V end was cut by 5 bases, the J end by 5 bases, with 12 bases between. Here the CDR3 DNA reads TGTGCCAGCAGTCCCGACCCCTCGACCGGGGAGCTGTTTTTT. It specifies CASSPDPSTGELFF.

This clonotype was seen just once. The chain uses TRBV30 and TRBJ2-1, with D unclear. The V and J ends lost 1 base and 7 bases respectively, with 8 bases between them. The V gene's germline CDR1 is GTSNPN and CDR2 SVGIG (reference sequence). This CDR3 has 12 residues. This CDR3 is CAWSDSSNEQFF. CDR3 DNA sequence: TGTGCCTGGAGTGACTCCTCAAATGAGCAGTTCTTC.

This clonotype showed up just a few times. The chain uses TRBV6-4 and TRBJ2-1, with TRBD2 identical over 13 bases. The CDR3 loop spans 15 amino acids. CDR1 is MRHNA, CDR2 SNTAGT, per germline. The ends lost 9 bases at V and 5 bases at J; junction bases unmatched: 7. The DNA of the CDR3 is TGTGCCAGTGGGCCCGGGACTAGCGGGAACAATGAGCAGTTCTTC. Translating gives CASGPGTSGNNEQFF.

V gene TRBV4-1 combines with J gene TRBJ2-1; D possibly uses TRBD1 or TRBD2 (5 bases each). The CDR3 length is 12 residues. The V gene's germline CDR1 is MGHRA and CDR2 YSYEKL. V shed 4 bases and J shed 15 bases, with 16 bases lying between them. CDR3 protein: CASSLPGGIRFF. CDR3 nucleotide sequence: TGCGCCAGCAGCCTCCCTGGGGGTATTCGGTTCTTC.

A few counts support this clonotype. V usage is TRBV12-3 or TRBV12-4 and J usage is TRBJ2-1; D remains ambiguous. The V and J ends lost 8 bases and 7 bases respectively, with 6 bases between them. This CDR3 has 10 amino acids. CDR3 coding DNA: TGTGCCAGCGGAACTAATGAGCAGTTCTTC. Encoded protein: CASGTNEQFF.

The sample holds a few counts of this clonotype. The V and J genes are TRBV7-8 and TRBJ2-1; 10 bases match TRBD2. CDR1 and CDR2 from the germline V gene are SGHVS and FQNEAQ. The CDR3 is made up of 17 amino acids. Losses at the gene ends were 5 bases for V and 3 bases for J; bases not matched to a gene: 10. The CDR3 nucleotides read TGTGCCAGCAGCCCTGGACCCGGGACTAGCGTCTACAATGAGCAGTTCTTC. Translating gives CASSPGPGTSVYNEQFF.

There are a few counts of this clonotype. The chain has TRBV7-8 and TRBJ2-7; the D is unclear. CDR1 is SGHVS, CDR2 FQNEAQ, per germline. This CDR3 is 18 amino acids long. V gave up 1 base and J gave up 2 bases, with 21 bases separating them. The CDR3 DNA follows: TGTGCCAGCAGCTTAGAATTCTACGTCTCGTCTCACCCCTACGAGCAGTACTTC. Its translation is CASSLEFYVSSHPYEQYF.

This clonotype has a handful of counts. The chain recombines TRBV15 with TRBJ2-3; no firm D call. Germline V CDR1 and CDR2: LNHNV, YYDKDF (reference sequence). V dropped 9 bases and J dropped 0 bases, with 13 bases sitting between them. The CDR3 is made up of 14 amino acids. CDR3 loop: CATAKAISTDTQYF. The CDR3 DNA is TGTGCCACTGCAAAGGCTATCAGCACAGATACGCAGTATTTT.

The chain recombines TRBV6-2 or TRBV6-3 with TRBJ2-1; 7 nucleotides agree with TRBD2. There are 14 residues in the CDR3. Germline V CDR1 and CDR2: MNHEY, SVGEGT. Trimming removed 11 bases from V and 8 bases from J; junction bases left unmatched: 15. The CDR3 here is CAHGAGVLFDEQFF. The CDR3 bases are TGTGCCCACGGGGCGGGAGTACTGTTCGATGAGCAGTTCTTC.

The chain carries TRBV29-1 and TRBJ1-2; D is unclear. Germline V gives CDR1 SQVTM, CDR2 ANQGSEA. Trimming shortened V by 3 bases and J by 3 bases, and 8 bases separated the two germline ends. The CDR3 contains 12 residues. Written as DNA, the CDR3 is TGCAGCGTTGAGGGCAGATACTATGGCTACACCTTC. This encodes CSVEGRYYGYTF.

This clonotype has ten or more counts. DNA of the CDR3: TGTGCCACCAGTGATTCGACAGGGATAGCTTTCTTT. This sequence encodes CATSDSTGIAFF. V is TRBV24-1 and J is TRBJ1-1; the match to TRBD1 covers 7 bases. The length of the CDR3 is 12 residues. Looked up from germline, CDR1 is KGHDR and CDR2 is SFDVKD. With V trimmed by 2 bases and J by 10 bases, 3 bases remained unmatched.

This clonotype was detected a few times. The CDR3 here is CASSYSGLTKEEQFF. CDR3 nucleotides: TGTGCCAGCAGTTACTCGGGGCTGACGAAGGAAGAGCAGTTCTTC. The genes are TRBV6-7 and TRBJ2-1, with D possibly matching TRBD1 (5 bases). TRBV6-7 is placed among ORFs of uncertain function. Trimming left V 0 bases short and J 10 bases short, with 16 bases between. The CDR3 spans 15 residues.

At least ten counts were recorded for this clonotype. J is TRBJ1-5 and V is TRBV12-3 or TRBV12-4; TRBD1 might be the D (5 bases). V dropped 0 bases and J dropped 1 base, with 13 bases sitting between them. The CDR3 loop spans 17 amino acids. The CDR3 sequence: CASSLARGTRSNQPQHF. In nucleotides, the CDR3 is TGTGCCAGCAGTTTAGCGCGGGGGACTAGAAGCAATCAGCCCCAGCATTTT.

This clonotype was observed at least ten times. This chain joins TRBV10-3 and TRBJ1-2; no clear D gene. Germline CDR1 reads ENHRY; CDR2 reads SYGVKD. V lost 2 bases, J lost 6 bases, and 16 bases lay in between. CDR3 length: 15 residues. The chain's CDR3 is CAISEPPILADGYTF. The CDR3 nucleotides are TGTGCCATCAGTGAGCCCCCCATCCTCGCGGATGGCTACACCTTC.

The chain joins TRBV11-2 to TRBJ2-3; 9 bases align to TRBD2. The CDR3 runs 14 residues. Trimming took 1 base from V and 5 from J; bases not matched to a gene: 1. Germline-derived CDR1 and CDR2 are SGHAT and FQNNGV. The DNA for the CDR3 is TGTGCCAGCAGCTTAGGAGCGGGAGGAGATACGCAGTATTTT. Residues: CASSLGAGGDTQYF.

This clonotype was picked up a small number of times. This chain uses TRBV5-6 with TRBJ2-2, with D possibly being TRBD2 (6 bases). The V and J ends lost 2 bases and 3 bases respectively, with 8 bases between them. Germline loops: CDR1 SGHDT, CDR2 YYEEEE. The CDR3 extends over 14 amino acids. Here the CDR3 DNA reads TGTGCCAGCAGCTTCGGGGAGGACACCGGGGAGCTGTTTTTT. It specifies CASSFGEDTGELFF. The full variable domain, with the rest looked up from reference TRBV5-6 and TRBJ2-2, is DAGVTQSPTHLIKTRGQQVTLRCSPKSGHDTVSWYQQALGQGPQFIFQYYEEEERQRGNFPDRFSGHQFPNYSSELNVNALLLGDSALYLCASSFGEDTGELFFGEGSRLTVL.

This clonotype has only a few counts. This rearrangement joins TRBV7-8 to TRBJ2-5, with D unresolved. V shed 10 bases and J shed 5 bases, with 5 bases lying between them. The germline CDR1 and CDR2 sequences are SGHVS and FQNEAQ. CDR3 size: 9 residues. The DNA of the CDR3 is TGTGCCACCGGGGAGACCCAGTACTTC. Its translation is CATGETQYF. Filled out from reference TRBV7-8 and TRBJ2-5, the complete variable domain reads GAGVSQSPRYKVAKRGQDVALRCDPISGHVSLFWYQQALGQGPEFLTYFQNEAQLDKSGLPSDRFFAERPEGSVSTLKIQRTQQEDSAVYLCATGETQYFGPGTRLLVL.

The rearrangement joins TRBV7-6 to TRBJ2-1; 7 positions match TRBD2. This CDR3 contains 15 residues. CDR1 and CDR2 from the germline V gene are SGHVS and FNYEAQ. The J segment lost 4 bases and the V segment lost 1 base, leaving 4 bases of the junction unmatched. CDR3 sequence reads: CASSLGAGTYNEQFF. Here the CDR3 DNA reads TGTGCCAGCAGCTTAGGAGCGGGAACGTACAATGAGCAGTTCTTC.

In its sample, this clonotype was seen a few times. The chain carries TRBV5-1 and TRBJ2-7; no firm D call. The CDR3 covers 11 residues. CDR1 and CDR2 from the germline V gene are SGHRS and YFSETQ. V dropped 5 bases and J dropped 3 bases, with 6 bases sitting between them. In DNA form, the CDR3 reads TGCGCCAGCAGGGACGGCTACGAGCAGTACTTC. Protein product: CASRDGYEQYF.

V gene TRBV6-1 combines with J gene TRBJ2-7; 10 bases are shared with TRBD2. Germline CDR1 is MNHNS and CDR2 is SASEGT. With V trimmed by 4 bases and J by 5 bases, 2 bases remained unmatched. This CDR3 contains 13 residues. The CDR3 protein is CASSAAGGNEQYF. CDR3 nucleotides: TGTGCCAGCAGTGCAGCGGGAGGGAACGAGCAGTACTTC.

This clonotype has a handful of counts. V gene TRBV7-9 combines with J gene TRBJ1-2; D unresolved. Germline CDR1 is SEHNR and CDR2 is FQNEAQ (reference sequence). The CDR3 sequence is 14 residues long. The V gene lost 1 base and the J gene lost 3 bases, with 9 bases spanning the gap. The CDR3 nucleotides read TGTGCCAGCAGCTTAGGGACGGAATACTATGGCTACACCTTC. It translates to CASSLGTEYYGYTF.

Only a few counts were recorded for this clonotype. The V call is TRBV6-4, the J call TRBJ2-5; D not resolved. The CDR3 runs 10 residues. Trimming removed 7 bases at V and 5 bases at J, with 5 bases between. Germline V gene data show CDR1 as MRHNA and CDR2 as SNTAGT. The CDR3 region has the DNA TGTGCCAGCACCTGTGAGACCCAGTACTTC. Residues: CASTCETQYF.

This clonotype was observed a few times. The rearrangement joins TRBV3-1 to TRBJ1-2; a weak D match, TRBD1 (6 bases). CDR3 length equals 16 residues. Trimming removed 0 bases from V and 1 base from J, with 12 bases in between. CDR1 and CDR2 (germline): LGHDT, YNNKEL (reference sequence). The chain's CDR3 is CASSQEVRGDNYGYTF. In DNA form, the CDR3 reads TGTGCCAGCAGCCAAGAGGTCAGGGGCGATAACTATGGCTACACCTTC.

Only a few counts were recorded for this clonotype. The V gene is TRBV4-3, the J gene TRBJ2-7, with a tentative D call TRBD1 (5 bases). CDR1 and CDR2 (germline): LGHNA, YSLEER. Trimming stripped 0 bases from V and 2 bases from J, with 11 bases between. This CDR3 contains 15 residues. CDR3 sequence (DNA): TGCGCCAGCAGCCAAGAGTATAGCAGGGCCTACGAGCAGTACTTC. Residues: CASSQEYSRAYEQYF.